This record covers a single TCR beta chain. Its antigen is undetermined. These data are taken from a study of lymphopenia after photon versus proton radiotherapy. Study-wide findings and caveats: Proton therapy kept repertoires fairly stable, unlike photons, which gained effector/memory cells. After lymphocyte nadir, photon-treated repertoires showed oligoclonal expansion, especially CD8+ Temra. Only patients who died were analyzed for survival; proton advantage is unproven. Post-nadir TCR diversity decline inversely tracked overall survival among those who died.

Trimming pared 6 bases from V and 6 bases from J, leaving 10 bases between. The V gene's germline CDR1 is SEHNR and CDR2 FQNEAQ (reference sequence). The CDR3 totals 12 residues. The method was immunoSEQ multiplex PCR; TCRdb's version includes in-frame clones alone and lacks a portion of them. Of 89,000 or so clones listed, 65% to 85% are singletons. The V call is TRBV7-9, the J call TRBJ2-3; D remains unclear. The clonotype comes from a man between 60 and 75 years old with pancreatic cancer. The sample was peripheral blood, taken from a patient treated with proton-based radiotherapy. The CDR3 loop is CASSSSTDTQYF. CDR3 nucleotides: TGTGCCAGCAGTTCCTCGACGGATACGCAGTATTTT.